A single sample gave rise to the 6 T cell receptor beta chains below, sequenced in a study of T cell responses to AZD1222 COVID-19 vaccine (dated by TCRdb to the early 2020s). The method was the immunoSEQ multiplex PCR assay. TCRdb carries this immuneACCESS record with in-frame sequences only. Its versions omit some clonotypes, under half of them owing to an unresolved V gene in the studies checked, with the rest unexplained. The sample includes tens of thousands of clones, with around 85% observed a single time. 20% to 25% of the sample lies in the top ten. The intended sense of this specimen's time point label: baseline before first vaccination. Per the publication, the treatment or condition label means: meningococcal conjugate vaccine given as trial control. Sequences were derived from peripheral blood, sampled on day 0 of MenACWY control vaccination. These receptors originate from an adult in good health.

The CDR3 nucleotides are TGTGCCAGCTCACCATTGACGGGAGTAACCCCAGATACGCAGTATTTT. Residues: CASSPLTGVTPDTQYF. The chain combines TRBV18 with TRBJ2-3; perhaps TRBD2 as D (6 bases). Trimming pared 2 bases from V and 4 bases from J, leaving 16 bases between. CDR1 and CDR2 from the germline V gene are KGHSH and LQKENI. The CDR3 has 16 amino acids.

The V and J genes are TRBV28 and TRBJ1-2; D is possibly TRBD1 (6 bases). Per germline, CDR1 MDHEN and CDR2 SYDVKM. This CDR3 has 14 residues. Trimming pared 2 bases from V and 6 bases from J, leaving 13 bases between. CDR3 DNA: TGTGCCAGCAGTTTAAGGGGGGGCCTCGATGGCTACACCTTC. Residues: CASSLRGGLDGYTF.

The chain combines TRBV19 with TRBJ1-2, with D maybe TRBD1 (6 bases). Deletions cut 4 bases from V and 0 bases from J, with 9 bases between. Per the germline V gene, CDR1 is LNHDA and CDR2 is SQIVND (reference sequence). The length of the CDR3 is 14 residues. The CDR3 bases are TGTGCCAGTAGTAAGGGGGTAGCTAACTATGGCTACACCTTC. Its protein is CASSKGVANYGYTF.

V gene TRBV7-2 combines with J gene TRBJ2-1; weak D call: TRBD1 (6 bases). Germline V gene sequence: CDR1 SGHTA, CDR2 FQGNSA. V lost 5 bases to trimming and J lost 4 bases, with 9 bases between them. The CDR3 length is 13 residues. CDR3 residues: CASSVQGYNEQFF. The CDR3 DNA reads as TGTGCCAGCAGCGTACAGGGATACAATGAGCAGTTCTTC.

V usage is TRBV15 and J usage is TRBJ2-1, with TRBD1 matching 8 bases. The length of the CDR3 is 16 residues. CDR1 LNHNV and CDR2 YYDKDF come from the germline V gene (reference sequence). With 3 bases clipped from V and 6 bases from J, the junction kept 10 bases outside the gene matches. The DNA of the CDR3 is TGTGCCACCAGCAGTTACGGACAGGGCCGCCCCAATGAGCAGTTCTTC. The encoded protein is CATSSYGQGRPNEQFF.

The V gene is TRBV27, the J gene TRBJ2-7; D may correspond to TRBD1 or TRBD2 (5 bases each). Germline-derived CDR1 and CDR2 are MNHEY and SMNVEV (reference sequence). CDR3 size: 17 residues. V was clipped by 5 bases and J by 0 bases, with 20 bases between them. The CDR3: CASSPRGVGVHSYEQYF. CDR3 in DNA: TGTGCCAGCAGTCCTCGAGGGGTTGGGGTACACTCCTACGAGCAGTACTTC.